Following are 14 T cell receptor beta chains from one sample sequenced in a study of response to subunit inactivated influenza vaccine. TCRdb reanalysed the RT-PCR reads using MiXCR and keeps one entry per CDR3 protein. The sample holds under 200,000 distinct CDR3 sequences, about a tenth seen once. This material consisted of non-naive T cells sorted from PBMCs, taken 35 to 45 days after vaccination. These receptors were collected from a middle-aged man who received an inactivated influenza vaccine.

This clonotype was picked up a small number of times. The V and J genes are TRBV5-1 and TRBJ2-3; D is perhaps TRBD1 or TRBD2 (5 bases each). This CDR3 region has 14 residues. Germline V lookup: CDR1 SGHRS, CDR2 YFSETQ. Trimming left V 4 bases short and J 0 bases short, with 9 bases between. The CDR3: CASSGTDSTDTQYF. As DNA, the CDR3 is TGCGCCAGCAGCGGGACCGACAGCACAGATACGCAGTATTTT. Variable domain in full (rest from reference TRBV5-1 and TRBJ2-3): KAGVTQTPRYLIKTRGQQVTLSCSPISGHRSVSWYQQTPGQGLQFLFEYFSETQRNKGNFPGRFSGRQFSNSRSEMNVSTLELGDSALYLCASSGTDSTDTQYFGPGTRLTVL.

This clonotype was counted only a few times. CDR3 bases: TGTGCCAGCAGCCAAACGGGGTTTACTGATCAGCCCCAGCATTTT. Translation gives CASSQTGFTDQPQHF. The rearrangement links TRBV7-9 to TRBJ1-5; D unclear. The germline CDR1 and CDR2 sequences are SEHNR and FQNEAQ (reference sequence). Trimming shortened V by 5 bases and J by 5 bases, and 16 bases separated the two germline ends. This CDR3 spans 15 amino acids. Looking up the rest from reference TRBV7-9 and TRBJ1-5 gives the full variable domain: DTGVSQNPRHKITKRGQNVTFRCDPISEHNRLYWYRQTLGQGPEFLTYFQNEAQLEKSRLLSDRFSAERPKGSFSTLEIQRTEQGDSAMYLCASSQTGFTDQPQHFGDGTRLSIL.

This clonotype was detected only a few times. This chain joins TRBV2 and TRBJ2-4; 11 nucleotides line up with TRBD2. This CDR3 is built from 16 residues. V lost 1 base to trimming and J lost 7 bases; unmatched junction nucleotides: 6. Germline V gene sequence: CDR1 SNHLY, CDR2 FYNNEI. The CDR3 nucleotides are TGTGCCAGCAGTGAAGTCGGGGCTAGCGGGAGGAACATTCAGTACTTC. It encodes CASSEVGASGRNIQYF. The whole variable domain, filled in from reference TRBV2 and TRBJ2-4, reads EPEVTQTPSHQVTQMGQEVILRCVPISNHLYFYWYRQILGQKVEFLVSFYNNEISEKSEIFDDQFSVERPDGSNFTLKIRSTKLEDSAMYFCASSEVGASGRNIQYFGAGTRLSVL.

The chain joins TRBV7-2 to TRBJ2-7, with TRBD1 matching 8 bases. The germline V gene has CDR1 SGHTA and CDR2 FQGNSA. V lost 5 bases to trimming and J lost 3 bases; unmatched junction nucleotides: 12. CDR3 length: 16 amino acids. The CDR3 DNA sequence: TGTGCCAGCAGCCCCCTGCAGGGGGCGAAGGTCTACGAGCAGTACTTC. The encoded protein is CASSPLQGAKVYEQYF.

The chain couples TRBV28 to TRBJ1-1; D gene uncertain. V lost 6 bases and J 5 bases, leaving 16 bases between the germline ends. Germline values: CDR1 MDHEN, CDR2 SYDVKM. This CDR3 contains 14 residues. CDR3 sequence: CASRRHRSGTEAFF. CDR3 in DNA: TGTGCCAGCAGGAGACACAGATCGGGAACTGAAGCTTTCTTT. Using reference TRBV28 and TRBJ1-1 for the parts outside the CDR3, the full variable domain is DVKVTQSSRYLVKRTGEKVFLECVQDMDHENMFWYRQDPGLGLRLIYFSYDVKMKEKGDIPEGYSVSREKKERFSLILESASTNQTSMYLCASRRHRSGTEAFFGQGTRLTVV.

V and J are TRBV29-1 and TRBJ1-2, with D maybe TRBD1 (5 bases). CDR1 is SQVTM, CDR2 ANQGSEA, per germline. The CDR3 has 14 residues. The V gene lost 7 bases and the J gene lost 2 bases, with 17 bases spanning the gap. The CDR3: CSARTLGRNYGYTF. The CDR3 nucleotides are TGCAGCGCCAGAACCTTGGGACGGAACTATGGCTACACCTTC.

This clonotype has a handful of counts. V usage is TRBV5-1 and J usage is TRBJ2-4; 8 bases match TRBD1. The CDR3 spans 13 residues. The V gene end was trimmed by 3 bases and the J gene end by 15 bases; junction bases not matched to a gene: 11. Germline CDR1 is SGHRS and CDR2 is YFSETQ. The CDR3 DNA reads TGCGCCAGCAGCTCACACCGCGGACAGGGAACGTACTTC. Its translation: CASSSHRGQGTYF.

J is TRBJ1-3 and V is TRBV7-2; a weak D match, TRBD1 (5 bases). The V end lost 3 bases, the J end lost 0 bases, and 15 bases lay between the germline ends. CDR1 is SGHTA, CDR2 FQGNSA, per germline. The CDR3 runs to 17 residues. The CDR3 protein is CASSLPGTLLSGNTIYF. CDR3 sequence (DNA): TGTGCCAGCAGCTTGCCAGGGACGCTACTCTCTGGAAACACCATATATTTT.

This clonotype was seen many times. The chain uses TRBV7-6 and TRBJ1-1, with D unresolved. Trimming left V 1 base short and J 2 bases short, with 8 bases between. Germline-derived CDR1 and CDR2 are SGHVS and FNYEAQ. CDR3 size: 14 residues. CDR3 nucleotides: TGTGCCAGCAGCTTAGTATCCGAAAACACTGAAGCTTTCTTT. As protein: CASSLVSENTEAFF. The full variable domain, its missing parts supplied by reference TRBV7-6 and TRBJ1-1, is GAGVSQSPRYKVTKRGQDVALRCDPISGHVSLYWYRQALGQGPEFLTYFNYEAQQDKSGLPNDRFSAERPEGSISTLTIQRTEQRDSAMYRCASSLVSENTEAFFGQGTRLTVV.

V is TRBV27 and J is TRBJ2-6; maybe TRBD1 (6 bases). The CDR3 loop spans 17 amino acids. The germline V gene encodes CDR1 MNHEY and CDR2 SMNVEV (reference sequence). Trimming removed 3 bases at V and 4 bases at J, with 16 bases between. CDR3 sequence: CASSFVGGPIGANVLTF. For the CDR3, the DNA is TGTGCCAGCAGTTTCGTTGGGGGCCCAATCGGGGCCAACGTCCTGACTTTC.

This clonotype has at least ten counts. The CDR3 nucleotides are TGCAGTGCTAGAGAGACAGCTAACTATGGCTACACCTTC. Translation gives CSARETANYGYTF. J is TRBJ1-2 and V is TRBV20-1, with TRBD1 as a possible D gene (5 bases). V lost 0 bases and J lost 0, with 5 bases in between. CDR1 and CDR2 from the germline V gene are DFQATT and SNEGSKA (reference sequence). There are 13 residues in the CDR3.

In this sample, this clonotype turned up a few times. The V gene is TRBV21-1, the J gene TRBJ2-7; the D segment call TRBD1 is taken from the table without a DNA check. TRBV21-1 is termed a pseudogene. The CDR3 extends over 15 amino acids. CDR3 nucleotides: TGTGCCAGCAGCTACGGGACACTCAGCTCCTACGAGCAGTACTTC. This gives the protein CASSYGTLSSYEQYF.

The rearrangement uses TRBV29-1 and TRBJ2-1; 7 positions agree with TRBD2. Germline CDR1 is SQVTM and CDR2 is ANQGSEA. The CDR3 has 14 amino acids. V lost 1 base, J lost 7 bases, and 7 bases stayed unmatched. CDR3 loop: CSVEADGRRNEQFF. In nucleotides, the CDR3 is TGCAGCGTTGAAGCGGACGGGAGGCGGAATGAGCAGTTCTTC.

This clonotype was counted a few times. V gene TRBV7-2 combines with J gene TRBJ2-6; D remains unclear. Per the germline V gene, CDR1 is SGHTA and CDR2 is FQGNSA. Trimming removed 1 base from V and 3 bases from J, with 1 base in between. The CDR3 contains 13 residues. This CDR3 is CASSLVGANVLTF. The CDR3 DNA reads as TGTGCCAGCAGCTTAGTTGGGGCCAACGTCCTGACTTTC.